One sample yielded the 8 T cell receptor beta chains listed below, sequenced in a study of cytomegalovirus exposure and HLA in healthy donors. 60 Vbeta and 13 Jbeta primers were used in PCR. Sequencing was performed with immunoSEQ multiplex PCR; in TCRdb, only in-frame clones are kept and a portion is missing. The sample shows about 100,000 clones, 60% to 75% of them seen only once. The material sequenced was PBMCs. These receptors were taken from a man between 50 and 59 years old in good health and CMV-seronegative.

The chain carries TRBV19 and TRBJ2-1; a weak D match, TRBD2 (7 bases). Between the trimmed V and J ends, which lost 7 bases and 2 bases, there was a span of 15 bases. The germline V gene has CDR1 LNHDA and CDR2 SQIVND (reference sequence). This CDR3 contains 15 residues. The CDR3 spells CASTTGGGPYNEQFF. The CDR3 coding sequence is TGTGCCAGTACGACGGGCGGGGGCCCCTACAATGAGCAGTTCTTC.

The rearrangement uses TRBV10-2 and TRBJ1-1; no reliable D call. This CDR3 is 13 amino acids long. The V gene lost 7 bases and the J gene lost 5 bases, with 14 bases spanning the gap. Germline lookup yields CDR1 WSHSY and CDR2 SAAADI. DNA of the CDR3: TGCGCCAGCAATAGAGTCGAGAGAACTGAAGCTTTCTTT. Translation gives CASNRVERTEAFF.

J is TRBJ1-2 and V is TRBV5-6; no reliable D call. In germline, CDR1 is SGHDT, CDR2 YYEEEE. V was pared by 0 bases and J by 2 bases, with 8 bases between. The CDR3 has 14 amino acids. The CDR3 reads CASSLGAQNYGYTF. CDR3 sequence (DNA): TGTGCCAGCAGCTTGGGGGCCCAAAACTATGGCTACACCTTC.

The table lists this clone with a few counts. V is TRBV7-9 and J is TRBJ2-7, with D perhaps TRBD1 (5 bases). V shed 5 bases and J shed 3 bases, with 8 bases lying between them. Germline CDR1 is SEHNR and CDR2 is FQNEAQ (reference sequence). The CDR3 sequence is 12 residues long. The CDR3: CASSPTVYEQYF. CDR3 sequence (DNA): TGTGCCAGCAGCCCGACAGTCTACGAGCAGTACTTC.

The rearrangement joins TRBV2 to TRBJ2-5, with TRBD2 identical over 11 bases. The J call is in doubt because the DNA end fits TRBJ2-7 better. Germline CDR1 reads SNHLY; CDR2 reads FYNNEI. This CDR3 comprises 11 residues. The CDR3 region is CAGTSGYEQYF. The CDR3 nucleotides are TGTGCGGGGACTAGCGGATACGAGCAGTACTTC.

The rearrangement links TRBV6-1 to TRBJ2-7, with 9 bases fitting TRBD1. This CDR3 has 12 residues. Germline assignment: CDR1 MNHNS and CDR2 SASEGT. V lost 9 bases to trimming and J lost 11 bases; unmatched junction nucleotides: 11. CDR3 region: CASRDRDQMEYF. In nucleotides, the CDR3 is TGTGCCAGTAGGGACAGGGACCAAATGGAGTACTTC.

The rearrangement joins TRBV11-2 to TRBJ1-2; 8 nucleotides agree with TRBD1. J gave up 4 bases and V 1 base, and 5 bases lay outside the gene matches. Germline CDR1 SGHAT, CDR2 FQNNGV. The CDR3 has 15 residues. The CDR3 DNA reads TGTGCCAGCAGCTTAGTACAGGGGGGGGCCTATGGCTACACCTTC. It specifies CASSLVQGGAYGYTF. Full variable domain (missing parts from reference TRBV11-2 and TRBJ1-2): EAGVAQSPRYKIIEKRQSVAFWCNPISGHATLYWYQQILGQGPKLLIQFQNNGVVDDSQLPKDRFSAERLKGVDSTLKIQPAKLEDSAVYLCASSLVQGGAYGYTFGSGTRLTVV.

J is TRBJ1-1 and V is TRBV6-6; no clear D gene. The V gene lost 0 bases and the J gene lost 5 bases, with 7 bases spanning the gap. CDR1 is MNHNY and CDR2 is SVGAGI in the germline V gene (reference sequence). This CDR3 comprises 13 residues. In DNA, the CDR3 is TGTGCCAGCAGTTACTCGGGGAGGACTGAAGCTTTCTTT. Protein sequence: CASSYSGRTEAFF.